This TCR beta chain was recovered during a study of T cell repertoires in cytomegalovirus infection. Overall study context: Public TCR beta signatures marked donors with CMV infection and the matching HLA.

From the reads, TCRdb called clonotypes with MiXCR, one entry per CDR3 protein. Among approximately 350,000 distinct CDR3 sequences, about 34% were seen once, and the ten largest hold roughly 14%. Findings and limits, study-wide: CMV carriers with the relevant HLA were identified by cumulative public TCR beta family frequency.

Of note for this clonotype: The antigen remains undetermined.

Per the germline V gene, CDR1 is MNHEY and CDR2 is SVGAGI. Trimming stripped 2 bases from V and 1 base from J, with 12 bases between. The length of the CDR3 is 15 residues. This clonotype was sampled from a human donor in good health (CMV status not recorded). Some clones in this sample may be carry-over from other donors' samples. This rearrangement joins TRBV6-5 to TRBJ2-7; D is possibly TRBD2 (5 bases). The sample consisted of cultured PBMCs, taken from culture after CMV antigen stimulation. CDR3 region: CASSYSLLDSYEQYF. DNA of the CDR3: TGTGCCAGCAGTTACAGTTTACTAGATTCCTACGAGCAGTACTTC.